One and the same sample provided the 5 T cell receptor beta chains below, sequenced in a study of blood T cell repertoires in COVID-19. Clones were sequenced by immunoSEQ multiplex PCR, and TCRdb holds only the in-frame ones, with some missing. The sample consists of roughly 270,000 clones, about 85% of them appearing once. The sample taken for sequencing was PBMCs or T cells enriched from blood (not recorded which). Receptors were obtained from a woman aged 45-65 years who had recovered from COVID-19.

J is TRBJ1-1 and V is TRBV6-1; 7 bases are shared with TRBD1. CDR3 length: 17 residues. V trimming: 4 bases; J trimming: 3 bases; junction bases outside the gene matches: 14. Germline CDR1 MNHNS, CDR2 SASEGT. The CDR3 loop reads CASSGRQGRRMHTEAFF. In DNA form, the CDR3 reads TGTGCCAGCAGTGGCCGACAGGGTCGGAGAATGCACACTGAAGCTTTCTTT.

As for this clone: Distinct nucleotide sequences in the sample also encode this CDR3. V gene TRBV18 combines with J gene TRBJ2-3, with D hard to call. The CDR3 is 13 residues long. Germline assignment: CDR1 KGHSH and CDR2 LQKENI. Trimming pared 2 bases from V and 0 bases from J, leaving 3 bases between. The CDR3 bases are TGTGCCAGCTCACCAGGCAGCACAGATACGCAGTATTTT. It is translated as CASSPGSTDTQYF.

The CDR3 sequence: CASGLGTSGANEQFF. The CDR3 region has the DNA TGTGCCAGCGGTTTGGGGACTAGCGGGGCTAATGAGCAGTTCTTC. The V call is TRBV2, the J call TRBJ2-1, with TRBD2 matching 13 bases. This CDR3 is 15 amino acids long. V was clipped by 8 bases and J by 7 bases; unmatched bases: 8. Germline V gene data show CDR1 as SNHLY and CDR2 as FYNNEI.

This clone occurred once. The chain uses TRBV29-1 and TRBJ2-6; the D is unclear. Per the germline V gene, CDR1 is SQVTM and CDR2 is ANQGSEA. The CDR3 contains 14 residues. Trimming pared 4 bases from V and 1 base from J, leaving 8 bases between. CDR3 bases: TGCAGCGTTGTCGAGCAATCTGGGGCCAACGTCCTGACTTTC. This translates into CSVVEQSGANVLTF. The full variable domain, its missing parts supplied by reference TRBV29-1 and TRBJ2-6, is SAVISQKPSRDICQRGTSLTIQCQVDSQVTMMFWYRQQPGQSLTLIATANQGSEATYESGFVIDKFPISRPNLTFSTLTVSNMSPEDSSIYLCSVVEQSGANVLTFGAGSRLTVL.

This clone was detected only once. The chain uses TRBV5-6 and TRBJ1-1; D ambiguous. CDR1 is SGHDT and CDR2 is YYEEEE in the germline V gene. The ends were cut back, 1 base at V and 8 bases at J, with 12 bases in the middle. The CDR3 length is 13 residues. The CDR3 spells CASSLSLAVEAFF. In DNA form, the CDR3 reads TGTGCCAGCAGCTTGTCGCTGGCAGTCGAAGCTTTCTTT.